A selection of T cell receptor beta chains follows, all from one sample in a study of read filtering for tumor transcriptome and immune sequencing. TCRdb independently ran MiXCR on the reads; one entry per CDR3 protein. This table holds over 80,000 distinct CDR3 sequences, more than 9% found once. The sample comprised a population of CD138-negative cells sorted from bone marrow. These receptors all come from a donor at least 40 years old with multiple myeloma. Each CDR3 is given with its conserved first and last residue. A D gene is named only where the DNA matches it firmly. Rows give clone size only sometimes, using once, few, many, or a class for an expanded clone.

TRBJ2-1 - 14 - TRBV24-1 CATSDEGPLNEQFF TGTGCCACCAGTGATGAGGGACCGCTCAATGAGCAGTTCTTC
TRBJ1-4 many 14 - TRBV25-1 CASSEARRGEKLFF TGTGCCAGCAGTGAGGCCAGGAGGGGTGAAAAACTGTTTTTT
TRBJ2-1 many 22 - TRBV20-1 CSARDKGSELAPKPSLYNEQFF TGCAGTGCTAGAGATAAGGGTAGTGAGCTAGCGCCTAAGCCCTCTCTCTACAATGAGCAGTTCTTC
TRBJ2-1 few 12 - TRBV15 CATSRTSFEQFF TGTGCCACCAGCAGGACATCCTTTGAGCAGTTCTTC
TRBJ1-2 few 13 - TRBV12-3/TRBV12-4 CASSFGQSYGYTF TGTGCCAGCAGTTTCGGGCAGAGCTATGGCTACACCTTC
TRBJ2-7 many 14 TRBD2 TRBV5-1 CASSLPSGSNEQYF TGCGCCAGCAGCTTGCCTAGCGGGAGTAACGAGCAGTACTTC
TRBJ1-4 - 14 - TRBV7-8 CASSSKQGREKPFF TGTGCCAGCAGCTCGAAACAGGGCCGTGAAAAACCGTTTTTT
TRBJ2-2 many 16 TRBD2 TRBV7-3 CASSLLPSGSNGELFF TGTGCCAGCAGCTTATTGCCTAGCGGGAGTAACGGGGAGCTGTTTTTT
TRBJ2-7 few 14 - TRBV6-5 CASTEGGDPYEQYF TGTGCCAGCACCGAGGGGGGGGATCCCTACGAGCAGTACTTC
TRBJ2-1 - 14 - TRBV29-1 CSVGARGGGYEQFF TGCAGCGTTGGTGCGAGAGGGGGTGGCTATGAGCAGTTCTTC
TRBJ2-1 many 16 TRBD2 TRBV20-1 CSARDGGSGVNNEQFF TGCAGTGCTAGAGATGGGGGTAGCGGGGTAAACAATGAGCAGTTCTTC
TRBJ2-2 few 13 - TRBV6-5 CASSPTSLAELFF TGTGCCAGCAGTCCAACTAGTCTAGCGGAGCTGTTTTTT
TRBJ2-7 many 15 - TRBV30 CAWSREGGSSYEQYF TGTGCCTGGAGTAGGGAGGGGGGTTCCTCCTACGAGCAGTACTTC
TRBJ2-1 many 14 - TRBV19 CASSIRGSYNEQFF TGTGCCAGTAGTATTCGGGGCTCCTACAATGAGCAGTTCTTC
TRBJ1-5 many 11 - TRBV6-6 CASSQSQPQHF TGTGCCAGCAGCCAGAGTCAGCCCCAGCATTTT
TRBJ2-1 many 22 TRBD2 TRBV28 CASSLFKPRTSGSPTSYNEQFF TGTGCCAGCAGTTTATTTAAACCTCGGACTAGCGGGAGCCCTACCTCCTACAATGAGCAGTTCTTC
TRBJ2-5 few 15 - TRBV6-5 CASSRTPGSQGTQYF TGTGCCAGCAGTCGAACCCCCGGCTCGCAGGGGACCCAGTACTTC
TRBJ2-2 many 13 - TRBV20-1 CSARPHNTGELFF TGCAGTGCTAGACCCCACAACACCGGGGAGCTGTTTTTT
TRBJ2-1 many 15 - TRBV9 CASSVVGDRYNEQFF TGTGCCAGCAGCGTAGTAGGGGACCGATACAATGAGCAGTTCTTC
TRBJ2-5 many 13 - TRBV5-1 CASSPDNQETQYF TGCGCCAGCAGCCCGGACAACCAAGAGACCCAGTACTTC
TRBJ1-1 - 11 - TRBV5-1 CASKGNTEAFF TGCGCCAGCAAGGGAAACACTGAAGCTTTCTTT
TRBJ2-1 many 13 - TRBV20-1 CSASGPTYNEQFF TGCAGTGCTAGCGGGCCTACGTACAATGAGCAGTTCTTC
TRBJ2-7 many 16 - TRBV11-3 CASSHISRGRSYEQYF TGTGCCAGCAGCCATATCTCCAGGGGCCGCTCCTACGAGCAGTACTTC
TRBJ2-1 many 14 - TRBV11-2 CASSSGQLPFEQFF TGTGCCAGCAGCTCAGGACAGCTACCCTTTGAGCAGTTCTTC
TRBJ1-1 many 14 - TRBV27 CASSLTSGNTEAFF TGTGCCAGCTCACTGACCTCGGGCAACACTGAAGCTTTCTTT
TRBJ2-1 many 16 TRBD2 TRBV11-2 CASSLVSGRAGNEQFF TGTGCCAGCAGCTTAGTAAGCGGGAGGGCCGGCAATGAGCAGTTCTTT
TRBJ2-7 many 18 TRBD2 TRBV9 CASSVNSGLAGGPDEQYF TGTGCCAGCAGCGTCAACTCGGGACTAGCGGGAGGGCCCGACGAGCAGTACTTC
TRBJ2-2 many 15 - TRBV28 CASSFHGRGTGELFF TGTGCCAGCAGTTTCCACGGGAGAGGGACCGGGGAGCTGTTTTTT
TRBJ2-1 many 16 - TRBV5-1 CASSLQGRASYNEQFF TGCGCCAGCAGCCTACAGGGCCGAGCTTCCTACAATGAGCAGTTCTTC
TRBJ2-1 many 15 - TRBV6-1 CASQDSQSYYNEQFF TGTGCCAGCCAGGACAGCCAGTCTTACTACAATGAGCAGTTCTTC
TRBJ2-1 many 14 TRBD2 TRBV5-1 CASSLASGSNEQFF TGCGCCAGCAGCTTGGCTAGCGGGAGTAATGAGCAGTTCTTC
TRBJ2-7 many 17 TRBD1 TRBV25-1 CASSDSGPGQGAYEQYF TGTGCCAGCAGTGATAGTGGGCCCGGACAGGGGGCTTACGAGCAGTACTTC
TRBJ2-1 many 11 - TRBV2 CASRLYNEQFF TGTGCCAGCCGACTCTACAATGAGCAGTTCTTC
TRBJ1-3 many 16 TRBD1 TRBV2 CASSEREGAFGNTIYF TGTGCCAGCAGTGAACGGGAGGGGGCCTTTGGAAACACCATATATTTT
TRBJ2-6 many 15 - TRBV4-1 CASSQWVFGANVLTF TGCGCCAGCAGCCAATGGGTTTTTGGGGCCAACGTCCTGACTTTC
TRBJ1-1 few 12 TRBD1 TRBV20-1 CSARRGQLEAFF TGCAGTGCAAGGAGGGGACAGCTAGAAGCTTTCTTT
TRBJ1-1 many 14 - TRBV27 CASPPSSHNTEAFF TGTGCCAGCCCCCCTTCATCGCATAACACTGAAGCTTTCTTT
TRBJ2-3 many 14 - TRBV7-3 CASSLMSNTDTQYF TGTGCCAGCAGCTTAATGTCCAACACAGATACGCAGTATTTT
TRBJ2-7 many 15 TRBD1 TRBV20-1 CSAREGTGGSYEQYF TGCAGTGCTAGGGAAGGGACAGGGGGCTCCTACGAGCAGTACTTC
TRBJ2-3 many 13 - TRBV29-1 CSVPGGGTDTQYF TGCAGCGTTCCAGGTGGGGGGACAGATACGCAGTATTTT
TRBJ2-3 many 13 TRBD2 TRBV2 CASSGLALDTQYF TGTGCCAGCAGCGGACTAGCCCTAGATACGCAGTATTTT
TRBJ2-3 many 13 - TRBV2 CASSPGSTDTQYF TGTGCCAGCAGTCCAGGAAGTACAGATACGCAGTATTTT
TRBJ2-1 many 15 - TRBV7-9 CASSLYHSSYNEQFF TGTGCCAGCAGCCTATACCACTCCTCCTACAATGAGCAGTTCTTC
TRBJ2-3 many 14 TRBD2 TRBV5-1 CASSLEKRGDTQYF TGCGCCAGCAGCTTGGAGAAGCGGGGGGATACGCAGTATTTT
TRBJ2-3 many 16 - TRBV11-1 CASSLASWKGVDTQYF TGTGCCAGCAGCTTAGCGTCGTGGAAAGGGGTCGATACGCAGTATTTT
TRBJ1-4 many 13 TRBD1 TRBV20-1 CSAPGTGDEKLFF TGCAGTGCTCCCGGGACAGGTGACGAAAAACTGTTTTTT
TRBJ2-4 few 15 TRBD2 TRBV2 CASRLADLAKNIQYF TGTGCCAGCAGACTAGCGGATTTAGCCAAAAACATTCAGTACTTC
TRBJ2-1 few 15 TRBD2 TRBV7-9 CASSLTLAGNNEQFF TGTGCCAGCAGCTTAACCCTAGCGGGGAACAATGAGCAGTTCTTC
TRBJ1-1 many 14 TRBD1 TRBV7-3 CASSPRQGSTEAFF TGTGCCAGCAGCCCACGACAGGGGAGCACTGAAGCTTTCTTT
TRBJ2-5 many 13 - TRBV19 CASSTVSTAAQYF TGTGCCAGTAGTACGGTGTCCACGGCGGCCCAGTACTTC